Listed here is a single TCR beta chain. The target antigen is unknown. This specimen belongs to a study of identical twins. Every sampled donor was Caucasian and healthy. TCRdb called the 5' RACE reads again in MiXCR, with one record for every CDR3 protein. The sample lists around 1.7 million distinct CDR3 sequences, around 29% seen once, with about 0.25% in the top ten. J was trimmed by 1 base and V by 1 base; bases with no gene match: 6. The V gene's germline CDR1 is SGHTA and CDR2 FQGNSA. This CDR3 is built from 18 residues. Broader study findings: Abundant beta clonotypes from cord blood bore fewer insertions; memory repertoires lacked this pattern. Researchers reported weaker excess twin sharing in beta out-of-frame sequences.

J is TRBJ2-1 and V is TRBV7-2; 11 bases agree with TRBD2. Sequences were obtained from cord blood. The receptor was isolated from a newborn girl in good health. The CDR3 spells CASSLVASGGLSYNEQFF. In DNA, the CDR3 is TGTGCCAGCAGCTTAGTGGCTAGCGGGGGGCTTTCCTACAATGAGCAGTTCTTC.